This TCR beta chain was recorded in a study of T cells after somatic rescue of genetic block (dated by TCRdb to the early 2020s). At the level of the whole study: The study assessed how robust, over the long term, a T-cell system was when the system had developed through somatic rescue of a genetic block in T-cell development.

On this clone: Its antigen target is currently unknown. Base qualities were left out, and no much larger clone turns up one base away.

The CDR3 has 15 amino acids, counting the end cysteine and phenylalanine. Only the CDR3 portion is preserved as DNA: 45 bases, with reading frame beginning at the first base. CDR1 and CDR2 (SGHRS, YFSETQ) derive from the germline V gene. At the junction V is shortened by 6 bases and J by 7 bases; bases outside the gene matches: 13. Library generation was performed with the immunoSEQ multiplex PCR assay. The table was pulled from immuneACCESS by TCRdb, which kept in-frame rearrangements only. Such tables lose some clones; where checked, under half of the loss comes from unresolved V genes, and the rest has no known cause. This sample holds some 15,000 clones; approximately 75% were observed only once. The ten biggest clones cover around 26% of the sample.

Sequencing was performed on peripheral blood mononuclear cells (PBMCs). This sequence uses TRBV5-1 and TRBJ2-7, with 10 junctional bases fitting TRBD2. The sequence was collected from a man younger than 35. The CDR3 protein is CASNGQSGRAGEQYF. Here is the DNA: TGCGCCAGCAACGGTCAAAGCGGGAGGGCGGGGGAGCAGTACTTC. Beyond the CDR3, the reference TRBV5-1 and TRBJ2-7 genes provide the residues; the full variable domain reads: KAGVTQTPRYLIKTRGQQVTLSCSPISGHRSVSWYQQTPGQGLQFLFEYFSETQRNKGNFPGRFSGRQFSNSRSEMNVSTLELGDSALYLCASNGQSGRAGEQYFGPGTRLTVT.